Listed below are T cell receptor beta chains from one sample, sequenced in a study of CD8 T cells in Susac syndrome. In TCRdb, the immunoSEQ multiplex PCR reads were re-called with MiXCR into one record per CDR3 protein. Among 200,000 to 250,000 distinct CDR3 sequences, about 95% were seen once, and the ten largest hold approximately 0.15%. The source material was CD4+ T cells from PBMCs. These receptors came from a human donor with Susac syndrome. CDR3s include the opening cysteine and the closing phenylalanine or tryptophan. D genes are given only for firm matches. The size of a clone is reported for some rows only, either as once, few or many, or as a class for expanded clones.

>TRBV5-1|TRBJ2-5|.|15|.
CASSLESLERETQYF
TGCGCCAGCAGCTTGGAGTCCCTGGAGAGGGAGACCCAGTACTTC
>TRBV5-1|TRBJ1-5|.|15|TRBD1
CASSTGQGPNQPQHF
TGCGCCAGCAGCACCGGACAGGGCCCCAACCAGCCCCAGCATTTT
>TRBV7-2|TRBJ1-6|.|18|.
CASSFDRVFRSLDSPLHF
TGTGCCAGCAGCTTCGACCGGGTGTTCCGATCCCTGGATTCACCCCTCCACTTT
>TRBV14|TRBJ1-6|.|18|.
CASSQDSVGLGGNSPLHF
TGTGCCAGCAGCCAAGATTCGGTTGGACTAGGAGGAAATTCACCCCTCCACTTT
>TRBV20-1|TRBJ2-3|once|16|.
CSAFHSRGGRTDTQYF
TGCAGTGCTTTCCACTCCAGAGGGGGGCGCACAGATACGCAGTATTTT
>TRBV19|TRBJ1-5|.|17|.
CASSVGGAGASNQPQHF
TGTGCCAGTAGTGTGGGGGGGGCAGGGGCGAGCAATCAGCCCCAGCATTTT
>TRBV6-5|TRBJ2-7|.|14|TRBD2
CASRRSGGPEEQYF
TGTGCCAGCAGGCGCAGCGGGGGGCCTGAAGAGCAGTACTTC
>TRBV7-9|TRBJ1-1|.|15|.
CASRALVGRDTEAFF
TGTGCCAGCAGGGCTTTAGTGGGACGAGACACTGAAGCTTTCTTT
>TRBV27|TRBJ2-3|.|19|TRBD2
CASSLTSGGSPGYTDTQYF
TGTGCCAGCAGTTTAACTAGCGGGGGGTCCCCCGGGTACACAGATACGCAGTATTTT
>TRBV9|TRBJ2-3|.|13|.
CASSASQTNTQYF
TGTGCCAGCAGCGCGAGCCAAACAAATACGCAGTATTTT
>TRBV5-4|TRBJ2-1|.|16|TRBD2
CASSPSGRPSYNEQFF
TGTGCCAGCAGCCCTAGCGGGCGACCCTCCTACAATGAGCAGTTCTTC
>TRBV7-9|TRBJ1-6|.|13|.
CASSLDGYSPLHF
TGTGCCAGCAGCTTAGATGGGTATTCACCCCTCCACTTT
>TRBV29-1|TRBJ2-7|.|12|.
CSVEIGGGSQYF
TGCAGCGTTGAAATCGGCGGGGGCTCGCAGTACTTC
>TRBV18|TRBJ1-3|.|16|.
CASSPPSTRSGNTIYF
TGTGCCAGCTCACCACCGTCTACCCGCTCTGGAAACACCATATATTTT
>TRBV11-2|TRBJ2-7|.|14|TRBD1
CASRPGQASLGQYF
TGTGCCAGCAGGCCGGGACAGGCGTCTCTTGGGCAGTACTTC
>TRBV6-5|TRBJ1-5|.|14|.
CASSQQYSNQPQHF
TGTGCCAGCAGTCAACAGTATAGCAATCAGCCCCAGCATTTT
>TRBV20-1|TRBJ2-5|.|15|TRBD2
CSALPSSGLQETQYF
TGCAGTGCTCTCCCTTCTAGCGGGTTACAAGAGACCCAGTACTTC
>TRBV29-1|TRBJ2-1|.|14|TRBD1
CSVRGGFDYNEQFF
TGCAGCGTCCGAGGGGGCTTCGACTACAATGAGCAGTTCTTC
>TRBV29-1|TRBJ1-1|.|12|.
CSVRQADGEAFF
TGCAGCGTCAGACAGGCCGACGGTGAAGCTTTCTTT
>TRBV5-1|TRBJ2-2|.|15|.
CANSQETSTDGELFF
TGCGCCAACAGCCAGGAGACTAGTACCGACGGGGAGCTGTTTTTT
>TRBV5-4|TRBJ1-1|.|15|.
CASSDEPTANTEAFF
TGTGCCAGCAGCGACGAACCGACAGCTAACACTGAAGCTTTCTTT
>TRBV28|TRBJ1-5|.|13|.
CASSFGSNQPQHF
TGTGCCAGCAGTTTTGGCAGCAATCAGCCCCAGCATTTT
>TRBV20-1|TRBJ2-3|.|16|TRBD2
CSARGLAGISTDTQYF
TGCAGTGCTCGTGGACTAGCGGGGATTAGCACAGATACGCAGTATTTT
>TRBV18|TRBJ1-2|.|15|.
CASSPPTGTNYGYTF
TGTGCCAGCTCACCACCGACTGGGACTAACTATGGCTACACCTTC
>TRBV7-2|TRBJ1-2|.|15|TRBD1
CASSSRTGSNYGYTF
TGTGCCAGCAGCTCAAGGACAGGGTCTAACTATGGCTACACCTTC
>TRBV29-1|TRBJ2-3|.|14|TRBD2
CSVGGGTSTDTQYF
TGCAGCGTTGGGGGGGGGACGAGCACAGATACGCAGTATTTT
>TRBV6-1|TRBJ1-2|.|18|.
CASSPPVDRDPGFDGYTF
TGTGCCAGCAGTCCCCCAGTCGACCGGGACCCCGGTTTTGATGGCTACACCTTC
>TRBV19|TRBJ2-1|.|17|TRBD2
CASSIIRDSAGGYEQFF
TGTGCCAGTAGTATAATAAGGGATTCAGCGGGGGGTTATGAGCAGTTCTTC
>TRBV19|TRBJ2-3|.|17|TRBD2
CASSRATGTSGGNTQYF
TGTGCCAGTAGTAGGGCAACCGGGACTAGCGGGGGGAATACGCAGTATTTT
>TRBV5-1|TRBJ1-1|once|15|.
CASSLASGILTEAFF
TGCGCCAGCAGCTTGGCCTCCGGGATCCTCACTGAAGCTTTCTTT
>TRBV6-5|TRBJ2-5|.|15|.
CASTKGTPGTRTQYF
TGTGCCAGCACCAAGGGGACACCTGGTACGAGGACCCAGTACTTC
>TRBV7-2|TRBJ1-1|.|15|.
CASSRPGGGDTEAFF
TGTGCCAGCAGCCGACCCGGAGGAGGGGACACTGAAGCTTTCTTT
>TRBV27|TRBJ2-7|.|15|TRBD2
CASSPSREGRDEQYF
TGTGCCAGCAGTCCTTCCAGGGAGGGTAGAGACGAGCAGTACTTC
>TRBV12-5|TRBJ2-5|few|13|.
CASGPSGRETQYF
TGTGCTAGTGGCCCCTCGGGGAGGGAGACCCAGTACTTC
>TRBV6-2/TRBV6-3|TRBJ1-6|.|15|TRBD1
CATGRRTGRDSPLHF
TGTGCCACCGGCCGCCGGACAGGGAGGGACTCACCCCTCCACTTT
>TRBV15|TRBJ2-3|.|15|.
CATSRGDRSTDTQYF
TGTGCCACCAGCAGGGGGGACCGGTCCACAGATACGCAGTATTTT
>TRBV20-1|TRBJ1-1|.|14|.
CSAIIRDRNTEAFF
TGCAGTGCCATAATCAGGGATCGGAACACTGAAGCTTTCTTT
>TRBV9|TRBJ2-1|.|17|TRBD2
CASSVVPSGGTRDEQFF
TGTGCCAGCAGCGTAGTCCCCAGCGGGGGGACCAGGGATGAGCAGTTCTTC
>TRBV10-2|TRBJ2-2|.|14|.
CASSLGSEAGELFF
TGCGCCAGCAGTTTGGGAAGTGAAGCCGGGGAGCTGTTTTTT
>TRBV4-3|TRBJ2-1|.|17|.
CASSRTLGAGASGEQFF
TGCGCCAGCAGCCGTACTTTGGGGGCGGGGGCTTCTGGTGAGCAGTTCTTC